These T cell receptor beta chains were read from a single sample in a study of radiotherapy plus CTLA-4 blockade in lung cancer. The protocol was immunoSEQ multiplex PCR, while the TCRdb copy is restricted to in-frame clones and leaves out a portion. This sample has roughly 98,000 clones, with approximately 78% found just once. Sequenced here: peripheral blood, sampled from a patient treated with radiotherapy plus ipilimumab. The receptors derive from a human donor with non-small cell lung cancer who had a partial response to radiotherapy plus ipilimumab. The CDR3 runs from the conserved cysteine through the conserved F or W. Fields, in order: CDR3 DNA, CDR3 protein, D gene, clone size, J gene, V gene. A D gene is named only where the DNA matches it firmly. Clone sizes are given selectively: once, few, many, or a class where the clone is expanded.

CDR3nt: TGTGCCAGCAGCTTAGGGTTCAGCGAAGAAGAGACCCAGTACTTC
CDR3aa: CASSLGFSEEETQYF
d_gene: NA
abundance: few
j_gene: TRBJ2-5
v_gene: TRBV7-9

CDR3nt: TGTGCCAGCAGTACATCCCCCGACAGGGGGGTTGACTACACCTTC
CDR3aa: CASSTSPDRGVDYTF
d_gene: TRBD1
abundance: NA
j_gene: TRBJ1-2
v_gene: TRBV27

CDR3nt: TGCGCCAGCAGCCCGGCGGGAGGGTTCCCCGCAGATACGCAGTATTTT
CDR3aa: CASSPAGGFPADTQYF
d_gene: TRBD2
abundance: NA
j_gene: TRBJ2-3
v_gene: TRBV4-1

CDR3nt: TGTGCCAGCAGCCCCGCACAGGGTCCGGCGAACACAGATACGCAGTATTTT
CDR3aa: CASSPAQGPANTDTQYF
d_gene: NA
abundance: NA
j_gene: TRBJ2-3
v_gene: TRBV9

CDR3nt: TGTGCCAGCAGCTTACTTTCGCGGGATACGCAGTATTTT
CDR3aa: CASSLLSRDTQYF
d_gene: NA
abundance: NA
j_gene: TRBJ2-3
v_gene: TRBV7-9

CDR3nt: TGTGCCAGCACGACTAGCGGGAGAAGCATCGCCGGGGAGCTGTTTTTT
CDR3aa: CASTTSGRSIAGELFF
d_gene: TRBD2
abundance: NA
j_gene: TRBJ2-2
v_gene: TRBV5-4

CDR3nt: TGTGCCAGCAGCTTGGGGACAGGGGTCACCGGGGAGCTGTTTTTT
CDR3aa: CASSLGTGVTGELFF
d_gene: TRBD1
abundance: NA
j_gene: TRBJ2-2
v_gene: TRBV7-9

CDR3nt: TGTGCCAGCAGTTCCAGGGGGATCTATGGCTACACCTTC
CDR3aa: CASSSRGIYGYTF
d_gene: TRBD1
abundance: NA
j_gene: TRBJ1-2
v_gene: TRBV6-6

CDR3nt: TGCGCCAGCAGCACGGGACTAGCGGGAGCCACCGGGGAGCTGTTTTTT
CDR3aa: CASSTGLAGATGELFF
d_gene: TRBD2
abundance: NA
j_gene: TRBJ2-2
v_gene: TRBV5-1

CDR3nt: TGCGCCAGCAGCTTCGGACCTACAGGGGCCGGGCAAGAGACCCAGTACTTC
CDR3aa: CASSFGPTGAGQETQYF
d_gene: TRBD1
abundance: NA
j_gene: TRBJ2-5
v_gene: TRBV5-1

CDR3nt: TGCAGCGTCGCTTTGGTTCGTGGCAGCACAGATACGCAGTATTTT
CDR3aa: CSVALVRGSTDTQYF
d_gene: NA
abundance: NA
j_gene: TRBJ2-3
v_gene: TRBV29-1

CDR3nt: TGTGCCAGCAGCGTAGCCCCAGGCACAGATACGCAGTATTTT
CDR3aa: CASSVAPGTDTQYF
d_gene: NA
abundance: few
j_gene: TRBJ2-3
v_gene: TRBV9

CDR3nt: TGTGCCAGCAGTTTCCCGACTAGCGGGAAGGCCTCTAGCACAGATACGCAGTATTTT
CDR3aa: CASSFPTSGKASSTDTQYF
d_gene: TRBD2
abundance: NA
j_gene: TRBJ2-3
v_gene: TRBV27

CDR3nt: TGTGCCAGCAGCTTTACCCGGGACACTGAAGCTTTCTTT
CDR3aa: CASSFTRDTEAFF
d_gene: NA
abundance: NA
j_gene: TRBJ1-1
v_gene: TRBV7-8

CDR3nt: TGTGCCAGCAGTGGACTAGCGGGGGAGCAGTACTTC
CDR3aa: CASSGLAGEQYF
d_gene: TRBD2
abundance: NA
j_gene: TRBJ2-5
v_gene: TRBV2

CDR3nt: TGTGCCAGCTCACGTAAGGAGGATACTTGGGCTTTCTTT
CDR3aa: CASSRKEDTWAFF
d_gene: NA
abundance: NA
j_gene: TRBJ1-1
v_gene: TRBV18

CDR3nt: TGCGCCAGCAGCTCAGGACTGGTCCCAGATACGCAGTATTTT
CDR3aa: CASSSGLVPDTQYF
d_gene: NA
abundance: once
j_gene: TRBJ2-3
v_gene: TRBV5-1

CDR3nt: TGCGCCAGCAGCTTGGTCCAGTACAATGAGCAGTTCTTC
CDR3aa: CASSLVQYNEQFF
d_gene: NA
abundance: NA
j_gene: TRBJ2-1
v_gene: TRBV5-1

CDR3nt: TGCGCCAGCAGCTTGGCAGGGGTGCAAACCGGGGAGCTGTTTTTT
CDR3aa: CASSLAGVQTGELFF
d_gene: NA
abundance: NA
j_gene: TRBJ2-2
v_gene: TRBV5-1

CDR3nt: TGTGCCAGCAGGGAAACGGGGTCTGGGGCCAACGTCCTGACTTTC
CDR3aa: CASRETGSGANVLTF
d_gene: NA
abundance: few
j_gene: TRBJ2-6
v_gene: TRBV11-2

CDR3nt: TGTGCCAGCAGCTGGGGACTAGCGGGAGCTCCCGAGCAGTACTTC
CDR3aa: CASSWGLAGAPEQYF
d_gene: TRBD2
abundance: NA
j_gene: TRBJ2-7
v_gene: TRBV7-6

CDR3nt: TGTGCCAGCAGACAGGGGGCCTCCTACGAGCAGTACTTC
CDR3aa: CASRQGASYEQYF
d_gene: TRBD1
abundance: NA
j_gene: TRBJ2-7
v_gene: TRBV28

CDR3nt: TGTGCCAGCAGTATAACCTCGACAGCCAACACCGGGGAGCTGTTTTTT
CDR3aa: CASSITSTANTGELFF
d_gene: NA
abundance: few
j_gene: TRBJ2-2
v_gene: TRBV2

CDR3nt: TGTGCCAGCTCAAGACAGGGGGAGACTGAAGCTTTCTTT
CDR3aa: CASSRQGETEAFF
d_gene: TRBD1
abundance: NA
j_gene: TRBJ1-1
v_gene: TRBV18